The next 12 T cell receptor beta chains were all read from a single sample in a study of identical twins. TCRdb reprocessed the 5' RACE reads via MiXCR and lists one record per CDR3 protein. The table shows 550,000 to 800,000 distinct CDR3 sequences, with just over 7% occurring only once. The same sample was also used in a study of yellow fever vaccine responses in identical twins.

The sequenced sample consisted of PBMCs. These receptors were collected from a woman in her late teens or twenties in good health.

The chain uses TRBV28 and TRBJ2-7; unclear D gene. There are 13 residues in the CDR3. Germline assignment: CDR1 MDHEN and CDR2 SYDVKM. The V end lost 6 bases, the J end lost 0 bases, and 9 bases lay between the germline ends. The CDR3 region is CASRVLPSYEQYF. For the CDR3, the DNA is TGTGCCAGCAGAGTCCTGCCCTCCTACGAGCAGTACTTC.

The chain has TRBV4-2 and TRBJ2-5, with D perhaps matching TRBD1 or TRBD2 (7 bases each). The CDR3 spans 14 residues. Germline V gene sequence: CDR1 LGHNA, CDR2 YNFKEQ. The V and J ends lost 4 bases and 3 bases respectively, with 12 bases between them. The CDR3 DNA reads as TGTGCCAGCAGCCGGGAGGGGGCCGAAGAGACCCAGTACTTC. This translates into CASSREGAEETQYF.

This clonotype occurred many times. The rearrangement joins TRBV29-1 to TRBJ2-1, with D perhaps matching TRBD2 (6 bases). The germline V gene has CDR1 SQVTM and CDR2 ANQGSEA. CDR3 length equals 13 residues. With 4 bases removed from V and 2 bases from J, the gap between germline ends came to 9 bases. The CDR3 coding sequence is TGCAGCGTTGCGCGGGACCCCTACAATGAGCAGTTCTTC. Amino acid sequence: CSVARDPYNEQFF.

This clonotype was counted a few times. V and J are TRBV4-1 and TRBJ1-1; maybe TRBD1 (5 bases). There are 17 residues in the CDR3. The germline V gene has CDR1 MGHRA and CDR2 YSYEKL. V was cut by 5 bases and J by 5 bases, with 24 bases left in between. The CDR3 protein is CASSFPRGSLLGTEAFF. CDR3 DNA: TGCGCCAGCAGCTTCCCTAGGGGAAGCTTATTAGGGACTGAAGCTTTCTTT.

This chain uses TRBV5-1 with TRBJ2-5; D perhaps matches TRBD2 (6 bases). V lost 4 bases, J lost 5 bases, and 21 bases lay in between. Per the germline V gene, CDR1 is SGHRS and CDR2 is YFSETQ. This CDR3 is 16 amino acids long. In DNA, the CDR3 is TGCGCCAGCAGCGCGGTTGGCGGAGGGTTGGGGGAGACCCAGTACTTC. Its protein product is CASSAVGGGLGETQYF.

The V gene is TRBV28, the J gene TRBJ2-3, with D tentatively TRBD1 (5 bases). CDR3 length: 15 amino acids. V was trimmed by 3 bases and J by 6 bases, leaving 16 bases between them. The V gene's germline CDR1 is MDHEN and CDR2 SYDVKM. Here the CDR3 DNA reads TGTGCCAGCAGTTTTATTGCAGGGAATATGGATACGCAGTATTTT. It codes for CASSFIAGNMDTQYF.

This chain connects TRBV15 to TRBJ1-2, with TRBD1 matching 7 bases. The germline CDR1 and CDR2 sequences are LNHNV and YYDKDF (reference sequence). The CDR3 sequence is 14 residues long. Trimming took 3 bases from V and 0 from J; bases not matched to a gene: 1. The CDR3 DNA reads TGTGCCACCAGCAGGGACAGGTCTAACTATGGCTACACCTTC. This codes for CATSRDRSNYGYTF.

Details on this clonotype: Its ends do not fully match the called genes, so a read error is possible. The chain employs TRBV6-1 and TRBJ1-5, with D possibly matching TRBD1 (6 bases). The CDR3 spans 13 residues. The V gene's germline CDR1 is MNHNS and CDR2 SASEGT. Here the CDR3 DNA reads TGTGGCAGCGCGCAGGGGTACGATCAGCCCCAGCATTTT. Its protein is CGSAQGYDQPQHF.

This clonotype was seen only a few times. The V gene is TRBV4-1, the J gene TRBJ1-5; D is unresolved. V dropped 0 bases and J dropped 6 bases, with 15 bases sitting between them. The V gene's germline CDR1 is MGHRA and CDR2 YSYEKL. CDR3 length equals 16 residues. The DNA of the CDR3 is TGCGCCAGCAGCCAAGAGGGAGACTGGAAGCGTCAGCCCCAGCATTTT. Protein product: CASSQEGDWKRQPQHF.

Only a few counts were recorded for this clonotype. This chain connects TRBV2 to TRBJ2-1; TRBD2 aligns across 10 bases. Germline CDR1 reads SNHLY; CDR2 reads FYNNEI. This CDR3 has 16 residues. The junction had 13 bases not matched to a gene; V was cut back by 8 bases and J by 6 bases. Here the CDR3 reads CASSYPASGSINEQFF. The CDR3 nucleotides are TGTGCCAGCTCCTACCCAGCTAGCGGGAGTATCAATGAGCAGTTCTTC.

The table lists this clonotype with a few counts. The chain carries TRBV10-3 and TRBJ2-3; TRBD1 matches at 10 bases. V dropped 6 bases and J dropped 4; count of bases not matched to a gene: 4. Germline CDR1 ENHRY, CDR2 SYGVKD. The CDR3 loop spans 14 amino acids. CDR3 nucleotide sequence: TGTGCCATCAGCGAAGACAGGGGGCCAGATACGCAGTATTTT. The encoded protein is CAISEDRGPDTQYF.

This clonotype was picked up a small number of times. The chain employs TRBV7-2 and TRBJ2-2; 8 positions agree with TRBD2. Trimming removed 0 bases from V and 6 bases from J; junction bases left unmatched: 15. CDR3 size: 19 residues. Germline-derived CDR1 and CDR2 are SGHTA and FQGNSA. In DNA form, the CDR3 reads TGTGCCAGCAGCTTAGCGCGGTCCCCCGGGAGGGCCGGGCCCGGGGAGCTGTTTTTT. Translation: CASSLARSPGRAGPGELFF.